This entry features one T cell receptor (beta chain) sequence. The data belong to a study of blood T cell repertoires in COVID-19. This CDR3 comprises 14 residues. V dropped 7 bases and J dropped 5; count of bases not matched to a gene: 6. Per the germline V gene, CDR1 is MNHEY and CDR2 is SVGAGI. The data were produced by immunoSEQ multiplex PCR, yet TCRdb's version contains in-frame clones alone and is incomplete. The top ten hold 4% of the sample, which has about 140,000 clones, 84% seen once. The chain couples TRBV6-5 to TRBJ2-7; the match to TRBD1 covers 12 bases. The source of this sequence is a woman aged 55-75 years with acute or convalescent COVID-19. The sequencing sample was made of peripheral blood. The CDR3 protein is CASTRDRGRNEQYF. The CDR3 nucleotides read TGTGCCAGCACCCGGGACAGGGGGCGAAACGAGCAGTACTTC.